Presented here are 8 T cell receptor beta chains from one specimen sequenced in a study of shared clonotypes between healthy human individuals. Measured with immunoSEQ multiplex PCR; TCRdb has only the in-frame clones, and not every one. Of a few million clones listed, 85% to 95% are singletons. The sequencing input was naive CD4+ T cells from PBMCs. Subset here: CD45RA+ positively selected. Receptors originate from a man younger than 35 in good health. Some clones in this sample may be carry-over from other donors' samples.

This chain connects TRBV2 to TRBJ1-5, with D unresolved. Trimming took 0 bases from V and 2 from J, leaving 14 bases between them. The CDR3 spans 17 residues. Germline CDR1 reads SNHLY; CDR2 reads FYNNEI. This CDR3 reads CASSEAEIYSGNQPQHF. CDR3 coding DNA: TGTGCCAGCAGTGAAGCAGAAATCTACAGTGGCAATCAGCCCCAGCATTTT.

This chain connects TRBV6-5 to TRBJ2-1; D possibly uses TRBD1 or TRBD2 (5 bases each). Between the trimmed V and J ends, which lost 4 bases and 0 bases, there was a span of 10 bases. CDR3 length equals 15 residues. CDR1 is MNHEY, CDR2 SVGAGI, per germline. This CDR3 is CASSWDGASYNEQFF. The CDR3 coding sequence is TGTGCCAGCAGTTGGGACGGAGCCTCCTACAATGAGCAGTTCTTC.

The rearrangement links TRBV2 to TRBJ1-1; D is ambiguous. CDR1 is SNHLY and CDR2 is FYNNEI in the germline V gene. The CDR3 loop spans 11 amino acids. V lost 7 bases and J lost 3, with 6 bases in between. CDR3 in amino acids: CASNEYTEAFF. The CDR3 DNA sequence: TGTGCCAGCAACGAATACACTGAAGCTTTCTTT.

This chain connects TRBV30 to TRBJ2-7; D may be TRBD1 or TRBD2 (6 bases each). V was clipped by 5 bases and J by 6 bases, with 17 bases between them. The CDR3 has 13 amino acids. Germline V gene lookup returns CDR1 GTSNPN and CDR2 SVGIG (reference sequence). The CDR3 coding sequence is TGTGCCTGGTGGTCTAAGGGGGGAATCGAGCAGTACTTC. Translating gives CAWWSKGGIEQYF.

The rearrangement links TRBV6-5 to TRBJ2-2, with a possible D match to TRBD1 (5 bases). The length of the CDR3 is 12 residues. The V end was cut by 5 bases, the J end by 13 bases, with 14 bases between. CDR1 and CDR2 (germline): MNHEY, SVGAGI. CDR3 loop: CASSTYRGGLFF. CDR3 sequence (DNA): TGTGCCAGCAGTACCTATAGGGGTGGGCTGTTTTTT.

The CDR3 bases are TGCGCCAGCAGTGAGGGGAGCTACGAGCAGTACTTC. This gives the protein CASSEGSYEQYF. The chain joins TRBV5-1 to TRBJ2-7; D could derive from TRBD1 or TRBD2 (5 bases each). In germline, CDR1 is SGHRS, CDR2 YFSETQ. The CDR3 runs 12 residues. Trimming removed 5 bases at V and 3 bases at J, with 9 bases between. Full variable domain (missing parts from reference TRBV5-1 and TRBJ2-7): KAGVTQTPRYLIKTRGQQVTLSCSPISGHRSVSWYQQTPGQGLQFLFEYFSETQRNKGNFPGRFSGRQFSNSRSEMNVSTLELGDSALYLCASSEGSYEQYFGPGTRLTVT.

CDR3 sequence reads: CASSQPGQGATGELFF. The CDR3 DNA reads TGTGCCAGCAGTCAACCGGGACAGGGGGCAACCGGGGAGCTGTTTTTT. V usage is TRBV27 and J usage is TRBJ2-2; TRBD1 aligns across 12 bases. This CDR3 spans 16 amino acids. Germline-derived CDR1 and CDR2 are MNHEY and SMNVEV (reference sequence). Trimming at V came to 5 bases and at J to 5 bases, leaving 6 bases not matched to a gene.

CDR3 loop: CASSLSSGITYEQYF. The DNA for the CDR3 is TGCGCCAGCAGCTTATCTAGCGGGATTACTTACGAGCAGTACTTC. This chain connects TRBV5-1 to TRBJ2-7; 9 bases agree with TRBD2. CDR1 SGHRS and CDR2 YFSETQ come from the germline V gene. This CDR3 contains 15 residues. The ends lost 2 bases at V and 4 bases at J; junction bases unmatched: 7. Drawing the rest from reference TRBV5-1 and TRBJ2-7, the complete variable domain is KAGVTQTPRYLIKTRGQQVTLSCSPISGHRSVSWYQQTPGQGLQFLFEYFSETQRNKGNFPGRFSGRQFSNSRSEMNVSTLELGDSALYLCASSLSSGITYEQYFGPGTRLTVT.